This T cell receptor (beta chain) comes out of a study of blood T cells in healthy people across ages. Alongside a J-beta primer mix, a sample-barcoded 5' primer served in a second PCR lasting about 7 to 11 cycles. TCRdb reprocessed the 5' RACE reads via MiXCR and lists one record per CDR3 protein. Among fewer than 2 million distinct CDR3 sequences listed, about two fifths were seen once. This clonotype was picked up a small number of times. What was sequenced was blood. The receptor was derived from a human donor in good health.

The CDR3 loop is CASLLQGTGGYTF. In nucleotides, the CDR3 is TGTGCCAGCTTACTGCAAGGTACTGGTGGCTACACCTTC. This chain links TRBV18 with TRBJ1-2; D is undetermined. The V and J ends lost 7 bases and 7 bases respectively, with 16 bases between them. CDR3 length equals 13 residues. CDR1 KGHSH and CDR2 LQKENI come from the germline V gene.